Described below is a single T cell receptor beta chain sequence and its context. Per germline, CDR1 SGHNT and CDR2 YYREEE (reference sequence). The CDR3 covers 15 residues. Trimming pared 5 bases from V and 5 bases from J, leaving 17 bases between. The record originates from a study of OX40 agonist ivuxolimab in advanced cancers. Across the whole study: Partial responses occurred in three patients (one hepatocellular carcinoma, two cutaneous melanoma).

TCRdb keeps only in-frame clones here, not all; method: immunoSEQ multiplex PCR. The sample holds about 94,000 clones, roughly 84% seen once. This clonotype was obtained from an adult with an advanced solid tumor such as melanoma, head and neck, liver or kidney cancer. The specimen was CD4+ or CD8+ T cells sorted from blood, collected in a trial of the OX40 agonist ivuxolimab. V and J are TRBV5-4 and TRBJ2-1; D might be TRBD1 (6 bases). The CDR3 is CASSSKQGYDNEQFF. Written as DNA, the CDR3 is TGTGCCAGCAGTTCGAAACAGGGCTACGACAATGAGCAGTTCTTC.